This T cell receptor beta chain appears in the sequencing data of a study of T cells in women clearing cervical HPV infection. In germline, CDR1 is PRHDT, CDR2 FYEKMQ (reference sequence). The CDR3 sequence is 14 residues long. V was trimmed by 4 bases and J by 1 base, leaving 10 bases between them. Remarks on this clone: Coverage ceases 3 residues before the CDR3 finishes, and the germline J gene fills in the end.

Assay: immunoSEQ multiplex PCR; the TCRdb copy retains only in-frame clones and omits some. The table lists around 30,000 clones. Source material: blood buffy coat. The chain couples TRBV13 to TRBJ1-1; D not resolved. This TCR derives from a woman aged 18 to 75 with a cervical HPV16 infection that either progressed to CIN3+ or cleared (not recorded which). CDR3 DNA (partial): TGTGCCAGCAGCTCCGTAGGGCCGAACACTGAA. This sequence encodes CASSSVGPNTE. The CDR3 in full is CASSSVGPNTEAFF.